This T cell receptor (beta chain) was identified in a study of blood T cells in healthy people across ages. In the case of this clonotype: Its target is unknown.

Using a J-beta primer mix together with a sample-barcoded 5' primer, a second PCR was run for roughly 6 to 11 cycles. MiXCR, applied by TCRdb to the 5' RACE reads, yields one record per CDR3 protein. The sample shows 550,000 to 650,000 distinct CDR3 sequences, over 25% of them seen only once. This CDR3 is built from 13 residues. The germline V gene encodes CDR1 MGHDK and CDR2 SYGVNS. Study observations and caveats: With unsorted PBMCs, a conclusive comparison of naive versus antigen-experienced cells was not possible.

These same records also appear under a second study, on T cells of mothers and their children. That source notes: The effect of thymic selection on TCR recombination output is similar between related and unrelated pairs.

Sequencing input: blood. The receptor's source is a boy aged 2 to 10 in good health. This chain links TRBV25-1 with TRBJ2-5, with TRBD2 matching over 7 bases. The tail of the sequence fits TRBJ2-1 better, so the J call may be wrong. The DNA of the CDR3 is TGTGCCAGCAAAGGATGGCGGGAGAATGAGCAGTTCTTC. Protein sequence: CASKGWRENEQFF.